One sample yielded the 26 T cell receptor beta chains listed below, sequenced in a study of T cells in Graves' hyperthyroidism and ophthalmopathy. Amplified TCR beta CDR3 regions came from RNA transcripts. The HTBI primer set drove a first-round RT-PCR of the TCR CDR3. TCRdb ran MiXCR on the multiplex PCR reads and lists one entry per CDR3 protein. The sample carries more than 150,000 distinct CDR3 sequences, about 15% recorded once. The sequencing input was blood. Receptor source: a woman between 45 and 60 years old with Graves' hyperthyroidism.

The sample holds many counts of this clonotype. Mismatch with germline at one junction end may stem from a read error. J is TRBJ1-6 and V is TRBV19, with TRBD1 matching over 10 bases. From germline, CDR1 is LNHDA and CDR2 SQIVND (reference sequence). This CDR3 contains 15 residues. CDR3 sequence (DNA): TGTGCCAGTAGGCGACAGGGGGCAGATAATTTACCCCTCCACTTT. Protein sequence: CASRRQGADNLPLHF.

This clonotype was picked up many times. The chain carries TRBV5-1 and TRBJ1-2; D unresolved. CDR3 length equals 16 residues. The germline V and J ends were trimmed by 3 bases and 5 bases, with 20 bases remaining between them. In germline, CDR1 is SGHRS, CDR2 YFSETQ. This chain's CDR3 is CASSSEGGAIPYGYTF. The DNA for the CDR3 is TGCGCCAGCAGCTCCGAGGGAGGAGCCATACCTTATGGCTACACCTTC.

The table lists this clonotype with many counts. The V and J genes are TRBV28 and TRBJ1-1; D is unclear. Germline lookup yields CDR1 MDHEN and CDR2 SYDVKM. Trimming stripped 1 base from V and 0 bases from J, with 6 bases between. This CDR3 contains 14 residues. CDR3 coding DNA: TGTGCCAGCAGTTTATTCGCGGTGAACACTGAAGCTTTCTTT. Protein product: CASSLFAVNTEAFF. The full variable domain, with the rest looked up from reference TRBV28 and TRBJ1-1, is DVKVTQSSRYLVKRTGEKVFLECVQDMDHENMFWYRQDPGLGLRLIYFSYDVKMKEKGDIPEGYSVSREKKERFSLILESASTNQTSMYLCASSLFAVNTEAFFGQGTRLTVV.

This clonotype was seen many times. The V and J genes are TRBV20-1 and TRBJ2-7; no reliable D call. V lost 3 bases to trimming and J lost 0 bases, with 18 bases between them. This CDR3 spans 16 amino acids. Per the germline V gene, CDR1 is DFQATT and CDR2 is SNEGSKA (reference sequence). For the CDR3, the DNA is TGCAGTGCTAGTGGTAGGTCGGGCAGGAGCTCCTACGAGCAGTACTTC. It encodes CSASGRSGRSSYEQYF.

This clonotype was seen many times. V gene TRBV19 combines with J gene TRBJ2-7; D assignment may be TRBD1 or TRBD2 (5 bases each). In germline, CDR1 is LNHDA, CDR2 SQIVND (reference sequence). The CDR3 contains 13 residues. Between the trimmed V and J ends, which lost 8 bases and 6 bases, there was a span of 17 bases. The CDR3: CASSMGDLVEQYF. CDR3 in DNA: TGTGCCAGTTCGATGGGGGATCTTGTCGAGCAGTACTTC.

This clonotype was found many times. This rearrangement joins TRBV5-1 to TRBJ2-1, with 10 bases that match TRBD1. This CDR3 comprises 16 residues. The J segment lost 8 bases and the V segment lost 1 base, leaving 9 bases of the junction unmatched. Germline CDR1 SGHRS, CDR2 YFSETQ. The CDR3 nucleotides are TGCGCCAGCAGCTTGACTGCCGGGACAGGGGTCTATGAGCAGTTCTTC. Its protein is CASSLTAGTGVYEQFF.

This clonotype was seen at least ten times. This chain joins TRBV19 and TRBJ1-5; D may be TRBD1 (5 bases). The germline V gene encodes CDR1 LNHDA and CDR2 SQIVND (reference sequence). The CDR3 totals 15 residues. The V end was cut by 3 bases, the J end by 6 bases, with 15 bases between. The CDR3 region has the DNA TGTGCCAGTAGTATCTCAGGGACCCTTTTTCAGCCCCAGCATTTT. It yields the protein CASSISGTLFQPQHF.

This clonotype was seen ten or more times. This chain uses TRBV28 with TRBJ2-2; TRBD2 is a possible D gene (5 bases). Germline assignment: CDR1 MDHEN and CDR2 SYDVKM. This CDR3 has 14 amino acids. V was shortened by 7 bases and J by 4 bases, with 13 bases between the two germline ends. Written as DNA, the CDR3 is TGTGCCAGCACCTCAATCGCGGGCACCGGGGAGCTGTTTTTT. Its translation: CASTSIAGTGELFF.

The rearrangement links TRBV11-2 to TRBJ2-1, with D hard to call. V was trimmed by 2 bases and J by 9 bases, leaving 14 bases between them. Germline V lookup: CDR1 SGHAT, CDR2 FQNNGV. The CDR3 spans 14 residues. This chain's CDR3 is CASSLIRWAGEQFF. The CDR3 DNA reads TGTGCCAGCAGCTTAATCAGGTGGGCTGGTGAGCAGTTCTTC.

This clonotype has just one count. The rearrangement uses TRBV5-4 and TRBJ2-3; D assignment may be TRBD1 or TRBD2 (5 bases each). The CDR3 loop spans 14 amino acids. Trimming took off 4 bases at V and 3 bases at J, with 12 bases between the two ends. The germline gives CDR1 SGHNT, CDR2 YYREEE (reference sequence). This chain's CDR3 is CASSPGRATDTQYF. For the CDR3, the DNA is TGTGCCAGCAGCCCGGGGCGGGCAACAGATACGCAGTATTTT.

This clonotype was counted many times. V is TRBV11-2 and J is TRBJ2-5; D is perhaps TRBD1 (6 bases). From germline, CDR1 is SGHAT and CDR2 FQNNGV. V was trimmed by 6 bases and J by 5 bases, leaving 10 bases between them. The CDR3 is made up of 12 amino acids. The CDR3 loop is CASSQGTETQYF. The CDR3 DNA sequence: TGTGCCAGCAGTCAGGGGACGGAGACCCAGTACTTC.

The CDR3 nucleotides are TGTGCCAGCTCACTGGACTCGGGAGAGACCCAGTACTTC. It encodes CASSLDSGETQYF. This chain joins TRBV18 and TRBJ2-5, with D maybe TRBD2 (5 bases). The V gene's germline CDR1 is KGHSH and CDR2 LQKENI. This CDR3 has 13 amino acids. Trimming removed 4 bases from V and 4 bases from J, with 10 bases in between.

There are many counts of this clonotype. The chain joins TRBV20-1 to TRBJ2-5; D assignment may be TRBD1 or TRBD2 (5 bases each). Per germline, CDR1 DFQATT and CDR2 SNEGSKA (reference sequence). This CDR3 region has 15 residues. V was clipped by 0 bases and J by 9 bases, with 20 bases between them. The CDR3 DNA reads TGCAGTGCTAGAGACTTTGGGACCCAAGTGTTGGCCCAGTACTTC. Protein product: CSARDFGTQVLAQYF.

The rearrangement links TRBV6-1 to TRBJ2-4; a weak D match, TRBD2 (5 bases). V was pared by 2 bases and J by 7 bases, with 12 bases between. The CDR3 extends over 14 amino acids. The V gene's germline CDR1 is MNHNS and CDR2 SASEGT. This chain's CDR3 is CASSERPGGNIQYF. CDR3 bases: TGTGCCAGCAGTGAACGACCCGGCGGGAACATTCAGTACTTC.

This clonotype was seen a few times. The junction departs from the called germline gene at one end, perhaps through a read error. The CDR3 protein is CSARDIAGGTIYDQYF. DNA of the CDR3: TGCAGTGCTAGAGATATAGCGGGGGGTACGATCTACGATCAGTACTTC. This chain links TRBV20-1 with TRBJ2-7, with 10 bases identical to TRBD2. The CDR3 extends over 16 amino acids. CDR1 and CDR2 from the germline V gene are DFQATT and SNEGSKA (reference sequence).

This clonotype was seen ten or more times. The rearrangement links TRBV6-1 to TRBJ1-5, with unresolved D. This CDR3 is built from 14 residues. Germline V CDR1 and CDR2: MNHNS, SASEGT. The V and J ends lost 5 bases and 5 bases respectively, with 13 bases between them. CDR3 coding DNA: TGTGCCAGCAGTTACATGGCGGATTATCAGCCCCAGCATTTT. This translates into CASSYMADYQPQHF.

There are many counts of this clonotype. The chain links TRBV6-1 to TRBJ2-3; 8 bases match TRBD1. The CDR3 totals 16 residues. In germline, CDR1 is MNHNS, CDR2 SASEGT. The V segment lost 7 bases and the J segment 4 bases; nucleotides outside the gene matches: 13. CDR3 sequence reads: CASTLSFRGRADTQYF. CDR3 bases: TGTGCCAGCACTCTTTCTTTCAGGGGGCGCGCAGATACGCAGTATTTT.

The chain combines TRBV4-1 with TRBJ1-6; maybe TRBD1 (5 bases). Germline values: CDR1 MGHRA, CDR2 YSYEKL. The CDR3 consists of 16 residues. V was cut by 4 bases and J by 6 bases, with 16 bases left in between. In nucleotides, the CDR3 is TGCGCCAGCAGCCCGTCGGGGCTGGGGTTTAATTCACCCCTCCACTTT. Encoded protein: CASSPSGLGFNSPLHF.

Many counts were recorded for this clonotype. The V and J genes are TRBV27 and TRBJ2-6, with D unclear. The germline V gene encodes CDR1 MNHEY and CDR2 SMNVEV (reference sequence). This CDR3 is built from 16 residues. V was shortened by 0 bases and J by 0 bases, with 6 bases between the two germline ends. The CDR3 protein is CASSLSGSSGANVLTF. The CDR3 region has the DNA TGTGCCAGCAGTTTATCGGGGTCCTCTGGGGCCAACGTCCTGACTTTC.

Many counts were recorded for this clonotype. CDR3 DNA sequence: TGTGCCAGTAGTATATCCCTCGGGACAGGCGGCCGGTTGCAGACCCAGTACTTC. Translation gives CASSISLGTGGRLQTQYF. The chain uses TRBV19 and TRBJ2-5; 8 bases align to TRBD1. This CDR3 has 18 residues. After removal of 2 bases from V and 6 bases from J, the junction contained 17 bases not matched to a gene. Germline lookup yields CDR1 LNHDA and CDR2 SQIVND (reference sequence).

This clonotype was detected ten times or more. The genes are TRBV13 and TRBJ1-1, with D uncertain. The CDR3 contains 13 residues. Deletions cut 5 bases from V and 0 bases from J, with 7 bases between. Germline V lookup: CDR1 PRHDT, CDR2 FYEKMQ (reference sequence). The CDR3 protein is CASSRLMNTEAFF. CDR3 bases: TGTGCCAGCAGCCGCTTAATGAACACTGAAGCTTTCTTT.

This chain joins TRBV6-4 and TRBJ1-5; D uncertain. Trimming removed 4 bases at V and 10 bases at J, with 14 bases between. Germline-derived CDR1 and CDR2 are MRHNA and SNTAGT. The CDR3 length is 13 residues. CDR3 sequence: CASSGQNGDPQHF. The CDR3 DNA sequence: TGTGCCAGCAGTGGGCAGAATGGGGATCCCCAGCATTTT.

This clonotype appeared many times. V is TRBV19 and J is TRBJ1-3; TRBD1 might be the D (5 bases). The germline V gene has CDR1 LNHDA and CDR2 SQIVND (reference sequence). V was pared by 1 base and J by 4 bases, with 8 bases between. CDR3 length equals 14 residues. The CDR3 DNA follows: TGTGCCAGTAGTATAGCCAGGGCCGGAAACACCATATATTTT. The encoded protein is CASSIARAGNTIYF.

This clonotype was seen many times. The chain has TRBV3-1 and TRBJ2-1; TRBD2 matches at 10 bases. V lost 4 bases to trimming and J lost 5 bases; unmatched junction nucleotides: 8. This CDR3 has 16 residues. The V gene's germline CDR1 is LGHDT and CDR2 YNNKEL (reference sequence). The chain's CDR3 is CASSPPFSGGNNEQFF. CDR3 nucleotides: TGTGCCAGCAGCCCCCCTTTTAGCGGGGGGAACAATGAGCAGTTCTTC.

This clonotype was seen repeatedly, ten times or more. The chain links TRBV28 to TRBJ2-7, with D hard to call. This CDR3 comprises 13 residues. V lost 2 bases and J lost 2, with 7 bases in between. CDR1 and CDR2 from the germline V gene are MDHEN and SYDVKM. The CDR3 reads CASSLSLAYEQYF. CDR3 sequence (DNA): TGTGCCAGCAGTTTAAGTCTTGCCTACGAGCAGTACTTC.

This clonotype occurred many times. For the CDR3, the DNA is TGTGCCAGCTCGGGGTTACAGGGGGAAGATACGCAGTATTTT. Protein: CASSGLQGEDTQYF. This rearrangement joins TRBV2 to TRBJ2-3; 8 bases map to TRBD1. The CDR3 is 14 amino acids. Germline V gene data show CDR1 as SNHLY and CDR2 as FYNNEI. Trimming cost V 8 bases and J 5 bases; bases outside gene matches: 9.